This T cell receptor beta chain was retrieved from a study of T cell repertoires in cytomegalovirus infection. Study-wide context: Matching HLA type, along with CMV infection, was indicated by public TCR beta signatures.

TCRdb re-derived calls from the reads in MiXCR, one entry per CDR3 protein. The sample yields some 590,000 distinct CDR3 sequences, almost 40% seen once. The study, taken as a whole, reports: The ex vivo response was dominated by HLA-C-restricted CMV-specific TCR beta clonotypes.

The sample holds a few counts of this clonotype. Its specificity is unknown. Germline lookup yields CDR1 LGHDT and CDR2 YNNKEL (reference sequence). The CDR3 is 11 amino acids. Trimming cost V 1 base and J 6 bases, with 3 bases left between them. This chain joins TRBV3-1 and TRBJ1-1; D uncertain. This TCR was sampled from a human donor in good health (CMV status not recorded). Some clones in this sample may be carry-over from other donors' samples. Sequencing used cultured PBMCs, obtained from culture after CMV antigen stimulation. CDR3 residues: CASSQASEAFF. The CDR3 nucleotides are TGTGCCAGCAGCCAAGCGTCTGAAGCTTTCTTT.